This is a list of T cell receptor beta chains from one sample in a study of blood T cell repertoires in COVID-19. The assay was immunoSEQ multiplex PCR, and TCRdb's table has in-frame clones only and misses some. There are about 160,000 clones in the sample; about 81% occur only once, and roughly 19% lies in the top ten. The sequenced material came from peripheral blood. Receptors were obtained from a woman of 80 years or more with acute or convalescent COVID-19. Both conserved end residues are part of each CDR3. The order of the fields is J gene, V gene, CDR3 protein.

TRBJ1-4	TRBV21-1	CASSKNPGQGHEKLFF
TRBJ2-1	TRBV12-3/TRBV12-4	CASSWGGYNEQFF
TRBJ1-2	TRBV4-3	CASSQASRGTNYGYTF
TRBJ1-2	TRBV29-1	CSVVASSPYGYTF
TRBJ2-1	TRBV18	CASSPRRSEASGRYEQFF
TRBJ2-1	TRBV11-2	CASSFPGMDEQFF
TRBJ1-5	TRBV5-4	CASSLEGGNSNQPQHF
TRBJ2-7	TRBV7-9	CASSLGQGGEQYF
TRBJ1-5	TRBV6-6	CASSYGAAGNQPQHF
TRBJ2-7	TRBV5-6	CASSLGHSGTYEQYF
TRBJ2-5	TRBV9	CASSIRTGRETQYF
TRBJ1-2	TRBV13	CASSLMGHPNYGYTF
TRBJ2-1	TRBV5-4	CASSFKRGDYYNEQFF
TRBJ2-7	TRBV27	CASSSSVPGERDRYF
TRBJ1-5	TRBV9	CASSISGFSNQPQHF
TRBJ1-4	TRBV15	CATSSKARANEKLFF
TRBJ2-7	TRBV5-4	CASSSPSGGSSYEQYF
TRBJ2-2	TRBV18	CASSLIAGTKNTGELFF
TRBJ2-1	TRBV5-6	CASSIGQGNNEQFF
TRBJ1-5	TRBV21-1	CASSTRGDNNQPQHF
TRBJ1-3	TRBV2	CASRFGGVSGNTIYF
TRBJ2-5	TRBV5-1	CASSQGQGRETQYF
TRBJ1-4	TRBV13	CASTPLTGGEKLFF
TRBJ1-1	TRBV19	CASSIQSHRNTEAFF
TRBJ2-1	TRBV15	CATSTYGRENEQFF
TRBJ2-1	TRBV28	CASSSLLAGAYNEQFF
TRBJ2-7	TRBV6-5	CASSRQESYEQYF
TRBJ2-5	TRBV5-1	CASSLGGVKETQYF
TRBJ2-3	TRBV11-2	CASSPRQRADTQYF
TRBJ2-4	TRBV7-9	CASSNDRDRDYVAKNIQYF
TRBJ2-1	TRBV5-1	CASSSRPGKIDEQFF
TRBJ2-7	TRBV5-5	CASSPRTGSTYEQYF
TRBJ2-3	TRBV14	CASSRLRGTGDTDTQYF
TRBJ2-7	TRBV20-1	CSASGADTLSYEQYF
TRBJ2-1	TRBV5-1	CASSLGQGAGNEQFF
TRBJ1-6	TRBV18	CASSPSGTGVGNSPLHF
TRBJ1-3	TRBV9	CASSAGTGFPIYF
TRBJ1-4	TRBV11-2	CASSRPRKSPTNEKLFF
TRBJ1-6	TRBV9	CASSPLDSYNSPLHF
TRBJ1-6	TRBV5-1	CASSLAGQGSPLHF
TRBJ2-2	TRBV11-2	CASSPTGGWTGELFF
TRBJ2-5	TRBV19	CASSPTWQETQYF